This is a list of T cell receptor beta chains from one sample in a study of response to subunit inactivated influenza vaccine. TCRdb redid the calling of the RT-PCR reads with MiXCR, one entry per CDR3 protein. Of hundreds of thousands of distinct CDR3 sequences in the sample, around 18% were seen once. Material: PBMCs from blood, obtained 4 to 6 days after vaccination. These TCRs come from a middle-aged man who received an inactivated influenza vaccine. Both conserved end residues are part of each CDR3. The D gene is left open where the match is weak. A clone size is listed for some rows: how often the clone was seen (once, few, many), or a class if it is expanded.

>21|TRBV27|many|TRBJ1-1|.
TGTGCCAGCAGTTTAAGGGCCCATACACAGTTTTCCCGTGAGATGAACACTGAAGCTTTCTTT
CASSLRAHTQFSREMNTEAFF
>13|TRBV12-3/TRBV12-4|.|TRBJ1-1|TRBD1
TGTGCCAGCAGATCGACAGGGTCCGGGAGGGCTTTCTTT
CASRSTGSGRAFF
>18|TRBV10-3|few|TRBJ2-3|TRBD2
TGTGCCATCAGTGAGTCCAGCGGGAGGGCCTCGAGCACAGATACGCAGTATTTT
CAISESSGRASSTDTQYF
>16|TRBV7-2|.|TRBJ2-2|TRBD2
TGTGCCAGCATAACTAGCGGGGGGCTTAACACCGGGGAGCTGTTTTTT
CASITSGGLNTGELFF
>13|TRBV4-2|few|TRBJ2-7|.
TGTGCCAGCAGCCCTGGAAAAAAGGACGAGCAGTACTTC
CASSPGKKDEQYF
>12|TRBV5-6|few|TRBJ1-6|TRBD1
TGTGCCAGCAGCGTAAGACAGGGGACGCGCCACTTT
CASSVRQGTRHF
>12|TRBV24-1|.|TRBJ2-3|.
TGTGCCACCAGTGATAGGGACCCATCGAAGTATTTT
CATSDRDPSKYF
>13|TRBV5-6|.|TRBJ2-5|TRBD1
TGTGCCAGCAGACGGGACAGAAGAGAGACCCAGTACTTC
CASRRDRRETQYF
>16|TRBV5-1|.|TRBJ1-2|.
TGCGCCAGCAGCTTGACACAGGGTGGACAGAACTATGGCTACACCTTC
CASSLTQGGQNYGYTF
>13|TRBV20-1|.|TRBJ2-7|TRBD1
TGCAGTGCTCCCGGACAGGCCGCCTACGAGCAGTACTTC
CSAPGQAAYEQYF
>14|TRBV10-3|few|TRBJ1-6|TRBD1
TGTGCCATCAGACACGGGGACAGAGATTCACCCCTCCACTTT
CAIRHGDRDSPLHF
>13|TRBV28|.|TRBJ1-2|.
TGTGCCAGCAGAATACCGGGGAACTATGGCTACACCTTC
CASRIPGNYGYTF
>15|TRBV25-1|few|TRBJ1-2|.
TGTGCCAGCAGTGAATCGGGGAGATCAAAGTATGGCTACACCTTC
CASSESGRSKYGYTF
>15|TRBV9|.|TRBJ2-7|.
TGTGCCAGCAGCGTAGAAGCATACAGCTCCTACGAGCAGTACTTC
CASSVEAYSSYEQYF
>17|TRBV3-1|many|TRBJ2-1|TRBD2
TGTGCCAGCAGCCCACGACCCGGACTAGCGGGATGGAATGAGCAGTTCTTC
CASSPRPGLAGWNEQFF
>13|TRBV12-3/TRBV12-4|many|TRBJ1-1|TRBD1
TGTGCCAGCAGTGCTAACAGGGGTTCTGAAGCTTTCTTT
CASSANRGSEAFF
>11|TRBV5-1|many|TRBJ2-1|.
TGCGCCAGCAGGACGAGTAATGAGCAGTTCTTC
CASRTSNEQFF
>14|TRBV5-1|many|TRBJ2-7|.
TGCGCCAGCAGCCACCGGGGGTATGGGTACGAGCAGTACTTC
CASSHRGYGYEQYF
>15|TRBV15|few|TRBJ2-5|TRBD1
TGTGCCACCAGCACGCGACAGGGGGCACAAGAGACCCAGTACTTC
CATSTRQGAQETQYF
>16|TRBV7-2|.|TRBJ2-4|TRBD2
TGTGCCAGCAGCTTAGTAGCGGGAGGGGCCCGCAACATTCAGTACTTC
CASSLVAGGARNIQYF
>17|TRBV4-2|.|TRBJ2-2|.
TGTGCCAGCAGCCAAGATCCAGTGACTTCAAACACCGGGGAGCTGTTTTTT
CASSQDPVTSNTGELFF
>13|TRBV4-1|.|TRBJ2-3|.
TGCGCCAGCAGCTGGCGTACGACAGATACGCAGTATTTT
CASSWRTTDTQYF
>15|TRBV6-2/TRBV6-3|.|TRBJ1-6|TRBD1
TGTGCCAGCAGCCAAAGGGGACAGGGGTATTCACCCCTCCACTTT
CASSQRGQGYSPLHF
>13|TRBV5-1|many|TRBJ1-1|.
TGCGCCAGCAGCTTGGAGGCAGCTACTGAAGCTTTCTTT
CASSLEAATEAFF
>16|TRBV7-6|few|TRBJ2-7|.
TGTGCCAGCAGCTTAGCGAAGGGATCGGAATTACGGGAGCAGTACTTC
CASSLAKGSELREQYF
>14|TRBV6-1|few|TRBJ1-1|TRBD1
TGTGCCAGCAGTATCACAGGGGTAGAGACTGAAGCTTTCTTT
CASSITGVETEAFF
>14|TRBV28|few|TRBJ2-3|.
TGTGCCAGCAGTTTAGGGGGGTCAAGAGATACGCAGTATTTT
CASSLGGSRDTQYF
>14|TRBV18|few|TRBJ2-1|TRBD2
TGTGCCAGCTCACCACGATTACTAGCGGGAGCCTGTTTCTTC
CASSPRLLAGACFF